Listed below are T cell receptor beta chains from one sample, sequenced in a study of shared clonotypes between healthy human individuals. TCRdb's copy holds only in-frame clones and misses some; the assay was immunoSEQ multiplex PCR. The sample lists roughly 510,000 clones, 60% to 80% occurring once. The sequencing input was PBMCs. All receptors come from a woman aged 35 to 49 in good health. Some clones in this sample may be carry-over from other donors' samples. Both conserved end residues are part of each CDR3.

cdr3_aa	v_call	j_call
CASSVARGENTIYF	TRBV9	TRBJ1-3
CASSIQGTNEKLFF	TRBV19	TRBJ1-4
CASSIQGANTGELFF	TRBV19	TRBJ2-2
CASSLGAPGVYEQYF	TRBV5-1	TRBJ2-7
CASSVGTAYEQYF	TRBV9	TRBJ2-7
CASSPPPADTQYF	TRBV28	TRBJ2-3
CASRTRDRENSPLHF	TRBV4-1	TRBJ1-6
CASSPPSGLAKNIQYF	TRBV18	TRBJ2-4
CASSAGTSAGELFF	TRBV7-7	TRBJ2-2
CASSRQGIWTSSTDTQYF	TRBV19	TRBJ2-3
CASSSHRGTSPLHF	TRBV25-1	TRBJ1-6
CASSPFKTSGSANEQFF	TRBV28	TRBJ2-1
CASSHDRGLTDTQYF	TRBV28	TRBJ2-3
CASSLPAVHGYTF	TRBV7-2	TRBJ1-2
CASSETGMNTEAFF	TRBV2	TRBJ1-1
CATSRGRDNKNTEAFF	TRBV15	TRBJ1-1
CASRHAGSTDTQYF	TRBV19	TRBJ2-3
CASSRTGGNEKLFF	TRBV27	TRBJ1-4
CAWRVSSYNEQFF	TRBV30	TRBJ2-1
CASSPGNVYNEQFF	TRBV5-1	TRBJ2-1
CASSTSGRYSEQYF	TRBV5-1	TRBJ2-7
CASSFLGGQQFF	TRBV27	TRBJ2-1
CASSPDRVTGELFF	TRBV7-3	TRBJ2-2
CASSVTFGDYSTDTQYF	TRBV9	TRBJ2-3
CASSQDPGQGRTEAFF	TRBV4-2	TRBJ1-1
CASSIGFGGRTNTIYF	TRBV19	TRBJ1-3
CASMKLSTDTQYF	TRBV6-5	TRBJ2-3
CASSPPPGYPSYNEQFF	TRBV11-2	TRBJ2-1
CASSSPHDSNEKLFF	TRBV28	TRBJ1-4
CASSLWGEAFF	TRBV5-4	TRBJ1-1
CASSRASGEFGTQYF	TRBV14	TRBJ2-3
CASSEGESNEQYF	TRBV6-5	TRBJ2-7
CASSTGGGTGELFF	TRBV27	TRBJ2-2
CASSVLAGSYEQYF	TRBV27	TRBJ2-7
CATSPRLAPNTGELFF	TRBV15	TRBJ2-2
CASSLYLGFNQPQHF	TRBV28	TRBJ1-5
CSVAEPDYGYTF	TRBV29-1	TRBJ1-2
CASSSHLQGQPQHF	TRBV6-5	TRBJ1-5
CASSPRQGYEQFF	TRBV9	TRBJ2-1
CASSPTTSVGNEQFF	TRBV7-9	TRBJ2-1
CSVSGTYNSYEQYF	TRBV29-1	TRBJ2-7
CASLAGRTDTQYF	TRBV2	TRBJ2-3
CASSLFGTTEAFF	TRBV5-1	TRBJ1-1
CASSVDGLSNQPQHF	TRBV9	TRBJ1-5
CASSLPGTSYEQYF	TRBV11-3	TRBJ2-7
CASSYSRGSGFEQYF	TRBV6-5	TRBJ2-7
CASSQVLAGKNIQYF	TRBV4-1	TRBJ2-4
CASSQDLGRRQFNQPQHF	TRBV4-2	TRBJ1-5
CASSPNRVETQYF	TRBV19	TRBJ2-5
CASSLQLGDQETQYF	TRBV5-6	TRBJ2-5
CASSLYQGSYEQYF	TRBV27	TRBJ2-7
CASTRSTAGSTDTQYF	TRBV7-9	TRBJ2-3
CASSVDGGRGNEQFF	TRBV9	TRBJ2-1
CASSVGQVDQPQHF	TRBV9	TRBJ1-5
CAWSVGGETQYF	TRBV30	TRBJ2-5
CASRKPDRVANEKLFF	TRBV28	TRBJ1-4
CASSSKLAGGPGEQYF	TRBV27	TRBJ2-5
CASRSGREVYEQYF	TRBV27	TRBJ2-7
CSVDRGVQETQYF	TRBV29-1	TRBJ2-5
CASSPQAGELFF	TRBV7-7	TRBJ2-2